The 20 T cell receptor beta chains below all came from one sample that was sequenced in a study of blood T cell repertoires in COVID-19. Data came from immunoSEQ multiplex PCR; TCRdb stores just in-frame clones and leaves some out. The data show 100,000 to 120,000 clones, about 88% seen once. The sample taken for sequencing was peripheral blood. These TCRs come from a man in his forties with acute or convalescent COVID-19.

This chain links TRBV29-1 with TRBJ2-3, with TRBD1 identical over 7 bases. The CDR3 extends over 14 amino acids. The V and J ends lost 4 bases and 4 bases, in that order; junction bases with no gene match: 8. Germline CDR1 reads SQVTM; CDR2 reads ANQGSEA. CDR3: CSVGNAGGSDTQYF. Here the CDR3 DNA reads TGCAGCGTTGGGAATGCAGGGGGTTCAGATACGCAGTATTTT.

CDR3 region: CASIGRAYNEQFF. CDR3 DNA: TGTGCCAGCATAGGCAGGGCCTACAATGAGCAGTTCTTC. This chain joins TRBV2 and TRBJ2-1; D possibly corresponds to TRBD1 (5 bases). V lost 7 bases to trimming and J lost 2 bases, with 9 bases between them. Looked up from germline, CDR1 is SNHLY and CDR2 is FYNNEI. The CDR3 runs 13 residues.

CDR3 loop: CASSVGLQETQYF. CDR3 nucleotides: TGTGCCAGCAGTGTTGGACTACAAGAGACCCAGTACTTC. This chain links TRBV2 with TRBJ2-5, with D possibly matching TRBD2 (6 bases). Trimming took off 4 bases at V and 2 bases at J, with 8 bases between the two ends. CDR1 SNHLY and CDR2 FYNNEI come from the germline V gene. The CDR3 extends over 13 amino acids.

The V gene is TRBV5-1, the J gene TRBJ2-7, with a tentative D call TRBD2 (6 bases). The CDR3 totals 14 residues. V gave up 4 bases and J gave up 3 bases, with 14 bases separating them. The germline V gene has CDR1 SGHRS and CDR2 YFSETQ. The CDR3 coding sequence is TGCGCCAGCAGCGTGGGACTGACTATCTACGAGCAGTACTTC. Residues: CASSVGLTIYEQYF.

The V gene is TRBV9, the J gene TRBJ2-7, with 8 bases aligning to TRBD1. The CDR3 has 12 residues. Germline CDR1 SGDLS, CDR2 YYNGEE. V gave up 7 bases and J gave up 2 bases; unmatched junction bases: 2. The CDR3 is CASGQGPYEQYF. CDR3 bases: TGTGCCAGCGGACAGGGTCCCTACGAGCAGTACTTC. Drawing the rest from reference TRBV9 and TRBJ2-7, the complete variable domain is DSGVTQTPKHLITATGQRVTLRCSPRSGDLSVYWYQQSLDQGLQFLIQYYNGEERAKGNILERFSAQQFPDLHSELNLSSLELGDSALYFCASGQGPYEQYFGPGTRLTVT.

This chain links TRBV12-3 or TRBV12-4 with TRBJ1-3; no firm D call. Trimming shortened V by 2 bases and J by 4 bases, and 6 bases separated the two germline ends. The CDR3 totals 13 residues. Here the CDR3 DNA reads TGTGCCAGCAGTTTACCTGAGGGAAACACCATATATTTT. It codes for CASSLPEGNTIYF.

The chain carries TRBV19 and TRBJ1-5, with 7 bases lining up with TRBD1. The CDR3 extends over 14 amino acids. CDR1 and CDR2 from the germline V gene are LNHDA and SQIVND (reference sequence). The trim removed 3 bases at V and 2 bases at J, leaving 1 base unmatched. DNA of the CDR3: TGTGCCAGTAGTATTGGACAGGGCAATCAGCCCCAGCATTTT. Translating it yields CASSIGQGNQPQHF.

This chain links TRBV9 with TRBJ2-3, with D hard to call. Germline assignment: CDR1 SGDLS and CDR2 YYNGEE. The CDR3 sequence is 13 residues long. Trimming cost V 0 bases and J 6 bases, with 8 bases left between them. CDR3: CASSVEHRDTQYF. The DNA of the CDR3 is TGTGCCAGCAGCGTAGAGCACCGGGATACGCAGTATTTT.

CDR3 nucleotide sequence: TGTGCCAGTAGTGGACTAAGATCCGGAGGGAACATTCAGTACTTC. It encodes CASSGLRSGGNIQYF. The chain uses TRBV19 and TRBJ2-4, with D maybe TRBD2 (6 bases). The V and J ends lost 5 bases and 7 bases respectively, with 18 bases between them. Germline values: CDR1 LNHDA, CDR2 SQIVND (reference sequence). This CDR3 is 15 amino acids long.

This clone appeared a single time. The chain joins TRBV7-9 to TRBJ2-5; the D gene is possibly TRBD1 (6 bases). This CDR3 has 15 residues. In germline, CDR1 is SEHNR, CDR2 FQNEAQ (reference sequence). V lost 1 base to trimming and J lost 1 base, with 10 bases between them. CDR3 in DNA: TGTGCCAGCAGCTTAGGGACAGCCGGCCAAGAGACCCAGTACTTC. It yields the protein CASSLGTAGQETQYF.

This clone has a handful of counts. The rearrangement uses TRBV28 and TRBJ2-7; maybe TRBD1 (6 bases). V gave up 5 bases and J gave up 5 bases, with 22 bases separating them. The length of the CDR3 is 16 residues. In germline, CDR1 is MDHEN, CDR2 SYDVKM. The CDR3 bases are TGTGCCAGCAGTGACACAGGGAAAGTCGGCTTAGACGAGCAGTACTTC. It codes for CASSDTGKVGLDEQYF.

The chain uses TRBV2 and TRBJ1-2; 8 positions match TRBD1. Germline V gene data show CDR1 as SNHLY and CDR2 as FYNNEI. The V gene end was trimmed by 8 bases and the J gene end by 6 bases; junction bases not matched to a gene: 5. This CDR3 spans 12 amino acids. In DNA, the CDR3 is TGTGCCAGCGGAGCAGGGGGCAATGGCTACACCTTC. Translating gives CASGAGGNGYTF.

The V call is TRBV6-5, the J call TRBJ2-3, with D tentatively TRBD1 (6 bases). V lost 7 bases and J lost 2, with 10 bases in between. This CDR3 has 13 amino acids. Germline V gene data show CDR1 as MNHEY and CDR2 as SVGAGI. Written as DNA, the CDR3 is TGTGCCAGCACAGGGGTAATCACAGATACGCAGTATTTT. It codes for CASTGVITDTQYF.

The V call is TRBV19, the J call TRBJ1-3; 7 bases align to TRBD1. CDR3 length: 16 amino acids. Trimming at V came to 4 bases and at J to 2 bases, leaving 8 bases not matched to a gene. Germline CDR1 reads LNHDA; CDR2 reads SQIVND (reference sequence). CDR3 DNA sequence: TGTGCCAGTAGTACGGACAGGTCGTACACTGGAAACACCATATATTTT. This gives the protein CASSTDRSYTGNTIYF.

The chain combines TRBV7-2 with TRBJ1-5; D possibly corresponds to TRBD1 (5 bases). The CDR3 contains 14 residues. Germline lookup yields CDR1 SGHTA and CDR2 FQGNSA. V lost 0 bases and J 6 bases, leaving 9 bases between the germline ends. The CDR3 protein is CASSLAGVGQPQHF. In nucleotides, the CDR3 is TGTGCCAGCAGCTTAGCAGGGGTCGGTCAGCCCCAGCATTTT.

J is TRBJ1-6 and V is TRBV2; TRBD1 aligns across 7 bases. Per germline, CDR1 SNHLY and CDR2 FYNNEI. The J segment lost 7 bases and the V segment lost 4 bases, leaving 7 bases of the junction unmatched. The CDR3 spans 15 residues. CDR3 amino acids: CASSAEGQPNSPLHF. The CDR3 DNA reads as TGTGCCAGCAGTGCGGAGGGACAGCCAAATTCACCCCTCCACTTT.

This clone was observed once. The chain carries TRBV6-5 and TRBJ2-7; perhaps TRBD2 as D (6 bases). The CDR3 runs 15 residues. CDR1 is MNHEY, CDR2 SVGAGI, per germline. The V gene lost 0 bases and the J gene lost 5 bases, with 14 bases spanning the gap. DNA for the CDR3: TGTGCCAGCAGTTACTCCCCCTGGGGAGGAGACGAGCAGTACTTC. This gives the protein CASSYSPWGGDEQYF.

The chain's CDR3 is CASSHPGTATDTQYF. The DNA for the CDR3 is TGTGCCAGCAGCCACCCCGGGACAGCTACAGATACGCAGTATTTT. The chain uses TRBV3-1 (or the pseudogene TRBV3-2) and TRBJ2-3, with 7 bases aligning to TRBD1. Per germline, CDR1 LGHDT and CDR2 YNNKEL (reference sequence). This CDR3 is built from 15 residues. V dropped 3 bases and J dropped 3; count of bases not matched to a gene: 6.

This chain uses TRBV5-1 with TRBJ1-2, with a weak D call TRBD1 (6 bases). V was pared by 0 bases and J by 3 bases, with 12 bases between. CDR1 is SGHRS and CDR2 is YFSETQ in the germline V gene. The CDR3 consists of 15 residues. The CDR3 DNA follows: TGCGCCAGCAGCTTGGAAAGTGCAGGGGACTATGGCTACACCTTC. Translating gives CASSLESAGDYGYTF.

This clone has a single count. V and J are TRBV19 and TRBJ2-1, with 8 bases fitting TRBD2. V trimming: 5 bases; J trimming: 4 bases; junction bases outside the gene matches: 7. CDR3 length: 15 residues. Germline-derived CDR1 and CDR2 are LNHDA and SQIVND (reference sequence). The CDR3 here is CASSSQAGGYNEQFF. The CDR3 bases are TGTGCCAGTAGTTCTCAGGCGGGGGGTTACAATGAGCAGTTCTTC.